This paragraph reports one T cell receptor beta chain. The antigen is not known. The data were obtained in a study of OX40 agonist ivuxolimab in advanced cancers. About the research overall: Ivuxolimab is a fully human IgG2 antibody that activates OX40 (CD134).

The data were produced by immunoSEQ multiplex PCR, yet TCRdb's version contains in-frame clones alone and is incomplete. The data hold fewer than 85,000 clones, with about 93% observed a single time. Trimming removed 7 bases at V and 0 bases at J, with 10 bases between. The CDR3 is 13 amino acids. Looked up from germline, CDR1 is MNHEY and CDR2 is SMNVEV (reference sequence). The study's findings and limits: At doses 0.1 to 3.0 mg/kg, CD4+ and CD8+ clones expanded.

This sample comprised CD4+ or CD8+ T cells sorted from blood, obtained in a trial of the OX40 agonist ivuxolimab. The TCR comes from an adult with an advanced solid tumor such as melanoma, head and neck, liver or kidney cancer. The rearrangement uses TRBV27 and TRBJ2-7; D is uncertain. The CDR3 sequence is CASNFAGSYEQYF. CDR3 coding DNA: TGTGCCAGCAACTTCGCCGGCTCCTACGAGCAGTACTTC.